Listed here are 4 T cell receptor beta chains from one sample, sequenced in a study of CD8 T cells in ankylosing spondylitis. TCRdb analysed the 5' RACE reads with MiXCR anew, one entry per CDR3 protein. The sample shows roughly 220,000 distinct CDR3 sequences, about 10% of them seen only once. The sequenced sample consisted of blood, either unsorted or a sorted T cell fraction (not recorded which). The receptors stem from a male donor with ankylosing spondylitis or in good health (not recorded which).

This clonotype was counted between two and nine times. V usage is TRBV20-1 and J usage is TRBJ2-1; 10 nucleotides agree with TRBD2. CDR3 length: 14 residues. Per germline, CDR1 DFQATT and CDR2 SNEGSKA (reference sequence). Trimming took 5 bases from V and 2 from J; bases not matched to a gene: 3. The CDR3 reads CSAQSGGAYNEQFF. The CDR3 DNA reads as TGCAGTGCTCAGAGCGGGGGGGCCTACAATGAGCAGTTCTTC.

This clonotype was found many times. This chain connects TRBV20-1 to TRBJ1-6, with D perhaps matching TRBD1 (6 bases). Germline V gene lookup returns CDR1 DFQATT and CDR2 SNEGSKA (reference sequence). The CDR3 has 15 residues. The ends were cut back, 3 bases at V and 7 bases at J, with 16 bases in the middle. The chain's CDR3 is CSASRGGAQNSPLHF. CDR3 DNA: TGCAGTGCTAGCCGGGGGGGGGCGCAAAATTCACCCCTCCACTTT.

This clonotype was observed many times. The J gene is TRBJ1-1, the V gene TRBV20-1; D gene unclear. V lost 6 bases, J lost 1 base, and 15 bases lay in between. Germline-derived CDR1 and CDR2 are DFQATT and SNEGSKA (reference sequence). The CDR3 spans 14 residues. The CDR3 loop is CSAARPGRNTEAFF. CDR3 nucleotides: TGCAGTGCCGCACGTCCGGGAAGGAACACTGAAGCTTTCTTT.

To note about this clonotype: This clone may be a read error of a much larger clone one base away. The chain employs TRBV11-1 and TRBJ2-1; 8 positions match TRBD2. Germline V gives CDR1 SGHAT, CDR2 FQDESV (reference sequence). Trimming took 7 bases from V and 5 from J; bases not matched to a gene: 19. The CDR3 loop spans 18 amino acids. Here the CDR3 DNA reads TGTGCCAGCACCCACGTGCGGAAAGGTAGCGGGGACAACAATGAGCAGTTCTTC. Protein product: CASTHVRKGSGDNNEQFF. Filled out from reference TRBV11-1 and TRBJ2-1, the complete variable domain reads EAEVAQSPRYKITEKSQAVAFWCDPISGHATLYWYRQILGQGPELLVQFQDESVVDDSQLPKDRFSAERLKGVDSTLKIQPAELGDSAMYLCASTHVRKGSGDNNEQFFGPGTRLTVL.